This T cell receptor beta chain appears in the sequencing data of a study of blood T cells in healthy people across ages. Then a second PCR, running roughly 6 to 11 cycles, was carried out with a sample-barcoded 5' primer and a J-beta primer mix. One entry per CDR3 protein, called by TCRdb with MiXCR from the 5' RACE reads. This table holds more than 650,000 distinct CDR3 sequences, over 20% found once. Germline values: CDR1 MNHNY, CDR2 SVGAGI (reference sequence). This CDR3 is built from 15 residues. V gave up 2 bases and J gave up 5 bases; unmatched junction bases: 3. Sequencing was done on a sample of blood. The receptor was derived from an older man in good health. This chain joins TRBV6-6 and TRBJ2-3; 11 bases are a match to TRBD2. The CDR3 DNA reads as TGTGCCAGCAGTTACGGGACTAGCGGAGGAGATACGCAGTATTTT. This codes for CASSYGTSGGDTQYF.